In its sample, the clone carrying this T cell receptor beta chain was seen once. The trim removed 7 bases at V and 12 bases at J, leaving 18 bases unmatched. The CDR3 contains 15 residues. Germline CDR1 reads MNHEY; CDR2 reads SVGAGI. This entry belongs to a study of blood T cell repertoires in COVID-19. Study as a whole: Donors in the United States, Italy and Spain gave samples during acute or convalescent COVID-19.

How the authors handled the data: Reference gene primer amplification gave nucleated cell count estimates. Method: immunoSEQ multiplex PCR; TCRdb's copy keeps in-frame clones and lacks some. V and J calls and clone size are as listed in that table; D and trimming were resolved from the DNA. The top ten clones hold approximately 10% of a sample with some 87,000 clones, approximately 80% of them seen once. The chain uses TRBV6-5 and TRBJ1-1, with 9 bases fitting TRBD1. The clonotype was recovered from a woman in her 70s with active or convalescent COVID-19. Specimen: peripheral blood. CDR3 residues: CASTKGPGQGLLPFF. The CDR3 DNA reads as TGTGCCAGCACCAAAGGCCCGGGACAGGGATTGTTGCCTTTCTTT.